A single sample gave rise to the 20 T cell receptor beta chains below, sequenced in a study of patients and donors after allogeneic stem cell transplantation. One entry per CDR3 protein results from TCRdb running MiXCR on the RT-PCR reads. The sample contains about 400,000 distinct CDR3 sequences, more than 15% of which appear only once. Sequencing was done on a sample of blood, either unsorted or a sorted T cell fraction (not recorded which). These receptors were taken from a human donor who was either an allogeneic HSCT recipient or a stem cell or donor lymphocyte infusion donor (not recorded which). It is not recorded whose cells these are; they may come from a transplant donor.

This clonotype occurred a few times. The CDR3 loop reads CASSQEPPGTQYF. Written as DNA, the CDR3 is TGTGCCAGCAGCCAAGAGCCGCCGGGGACCCAGTACTTC. This chain uses TRBV4-2 with TRBJ2-5; D is unclear. V was clipped by 0 bases and J by 7 bases, with 9 bases between them. Germline V CDR1 and CDR2: LGHNA, YNFKEQ. The length of the CDR3 is 13 residues.

The chain is built from TRBV27 and TRBJ2-1; 9 positions match TRBD2. V shed 1 base, J shed 4 bases, and the junction held 5 bases outside the gene matches. Per the germline V gene, CDR1 is MNHEY and CDR2 is SMNVEV (reference sequence). The CDR3 spans 16 residues. The CDR3 loop reads CASSLYRLAVYNEQFF. The CDR3 bases are TGTGCCAGCAGTTTATACCGACTAGCGGTATACAATGAGCAGTTCTTC.

This clonotype was seen many times. V usage is TRBV3-1 and J usage is TRBJ2-2; D uncertain. In germline, CDR1 is LGHDT, CDR2 YNNKEL (reference sequence). The CDR3 is made up of 16 amino acids. V was clipped by 4 bases and J by 2 bases, with 14 bases between them. The CDR3 nucleotides are TGTGCCAGCAGCCTCCGTTTTGGATTCAACACCGGGGAGCTGTTTTTT. Protein product: CASSLRFGFNTGELFF.

The V and J genes are TRBV9 and TRBJ2-7; TRBD1 matches 8 bases. With 0 bases clipped from V and 7 bases from J, the junction kept 15 bases outside the gene matches. CDR3 size: 17 residues. Germline V gives CDR1 SGDLS, CDR2 YYNGEE. CDR3 coding DNA: TGTGCCAGCAGCGTAGAGGGCAGGGGGCCTCTACGCGGAGAGCAGTACTTC. Protein sequence: CASSVEGRGPLRGEQYF.

The V and J genes are TRBV7-2 and TRBJ2-5; 11 nucleotides match TRBD2. The CDR3 covers 18 residues. J gave up 4 bases and V 4 bases, and 14 bases lay outside the gene matches. Germline V CDR1 and CDR2: SGHTA, FQGNSA. The DNA of the CDR3 is TGTGCCAGCAGCTCTAGCGGGCTAGCGGGGGGCGGGGGAGAGACCCAGTACTTC. Residues: CASSSSGLAGGGGETQYF. Looking up the rest from reference TRBV7-2 and TRBJ2-5 gives the full variable domain: GAGVSQSPSNKVTEKGKDVELRCDPISGHTALYWYRQSLGQGLEFLIYFQGNSAPDKSGLPSDRFSAERTGGSVSTLTIQRTQQEDSAVYLCASSSSGLAGGGGETQYFGPGTRLLVL.

This clonotype was seen a few times. The rearrangement uses TRBV20-1 and TRBJ2-7; 7 bases line up with TRBD2. This CDR3 is 11 amino acids long. Germline V gene data show CDR1 as DFQATT and CDR2 as SNEGSKA (reference sequence). J gave up 9 bases and V 4 bases, and 6 bases lay outside the gene matches. This CDR3 reads CSATSGAGQYF. CDR3 coding DNA: TGCAGTGCTACAAGCGGGGCAGGGCAGTACTTC.

This clonotype was detected many times. The gene calls are TRBV7-2 and TRBJ1-5; weak D call: TRBD1 (5 bases). The CDR3 spans 16 residues. Trimming took 1 base from V and 9 from J, leaving 19 bases between them. CDR1 and CDR2 from the germline V gene are SGHTA and FQGNSA. The CDR3 DNA sequence: TGTGCCAGCAGCTTAGATCAGGGCGCGTGGGGACGGCCCCAGCATTTT. It yields the protein CASSLDQGAWGRPQHF.

This chain joins TRBV12-3 or TRBV12-4 and TRBJ1-4; tentative D call: TRBD1 (6 bases). V lost 1 base and J lost 6, with 12 bases in between. The CDR3 length is 15 residues. In DNA form, the CDR3 reads TGTGCCAGCAGTTTAGTGGCAGGGGTACATGAAAAACTGTTTTTT. Translated, it gives CASSLVAGVHEKLFF.

This clonotype showed up just a few times. The V and J genes are TRBV25-1 and TRBJ2-2; a weak D match, TRBD1 (5 bases). Trimming pared 3 bases from V and 0 bases from J, leaving 8 bases between. The CDR3 is made up of 15 amino acids. The germline gives CDR1 MGHDK, CDR2 SYGVNS. The CDR3 reads CASSDPGPNTGELFF. The CDR3 DNA sequence: TGTGCCAGCAGTGACCCAGGGCCGAACACCGGGGAGCTGTTTTTT.

This chain uses TRBV6-2 or TRBV6-3 with TRBJ2-1; D perhaps matches TRBD1 (6 bases). CDR1 is MNHEY, CDR2 SVGEGT, per germline. V was cut by 7 bases and J by 5 bases, with 12 bases left in between. The CDR3 runs 13 residues. CDR3 in amino acids: CASNQQGHNEQFF. CDR3 nucleotide sequence: TGTGCCAGCAACCAACAGGGTCACAATGAGCAGTTCTTC.

This clonotype has a count of ten or more. The rearrangement joins TRBV5-1 to TRBJ2-1; D gene uncertain. Germline V gene lookup returns CDR1 SGHRS and CDR2 YFSETQ. This CDR3 spans 13 amino acids. The germline V and J ends were trimmed by 0 bases and 8 bases, with 9 bases remaining between them. CDR3 protein: CASSLGLLDEQFF. CDR3 bases: TGCGCCAGCAGCTTGGGTTTATTGGATGAGCAGTTCTTC.

This clonotype was seen a handful of times. The gene calls are TRBV21-1 and TRBJ1-4. TRBV21-1 is classified as a pseudogene. The CDR3 has 13 residues. CDR3 loop: CASSKGRDEKLFF. In DNA form, the CDR3 reads TGTGCCAGCAGCAAAGGGAGGGATGAAAAACTGTTTTTT.

This clonotype has more than one count but fewer than ten. V gene TRBV7-9 combines with J gene TRBJ2-7; 9 bases are shared with TRBD1. The length of the CDR3 is 14 residues. V trimming: 4 bases; J trimming: 2 bases; junction bases outside the gene matches: 3. CDR1 and CDR2 from the germline V gene are SEHNR and FQNEAQ (reference sequence). This CDR3 is CASSWTGAPYEQYF. DNA of the CDR3: TGTGCCAGCAGCTGGACAGGGGCGCCCTACGAGCAGTACTTC.

This clonotype showed up just a few times. V usage is TRBV15 and J usage is TRBJ1-6; D gene ambiguous. Germline values: CDR1 LNHNV, CDR2 YYDKDF (reference sequence). This CDR3 is built from 14 residues. The germline V and J ends were trimmed by 1 base and 9 bases, with 10 bases remaining between them. Here the CDR3 DNA reads TGTGCCACCAGCAGAGTAGGGTTGGGTTCACCCCTCCACTTT. It codes for CATSRVGLGSPLHF.

This chain links TRBV3-1 with TRBJ1-6, with D possibly being TRBD1 (5 bases). Per germline, CDR1 LGHDT and CDR2 YNNKEL (reference sequence). The CDR3 extends over 17 amino acids. V was pared by 0 bases and J by 6 bases, with 15 bases between. CDR3 DNA: TGTGCCAGCAGCCAAGATTTTCCGGGGCGGGGTAATTCACCCCTCCACTTT. Protein sequence: CASSQDFPGRGNSPLHF.

The rearrangement joins TRBV20-1 to TRBJ2-7; D may be TRBD1 or TRBD2 (5 bases each). CDR1 and CDR2 (germline): DFQATT, SNEGSKA (reference sequence). Between the trimmed V and J ends, which lost 6 bases and 1 base, there was a span of 16 bases. This CDR3 has 14 amino acids. The CDR3 protein is CSAPRQRGSYEQYF. CDR3 in DNA: TGCAGTGCCCCCCGACAGAGGGGATCCTACGAGCAGTACTTC.

This chain connects TRBV11-3 to TRBJ2-7, with no clear D. Trimming pared 6 bases from V and 2 bases from J, leaving 14 bases between. Germline values: CDR1 SGHNT, CDR2 YENEEA. The CDR3 length is 14 residues. This CDR3 reads CASRSGLDAYEQYF. The CDR3 bases are TGTGCCAGCAGGTCTGGATTAGACGCCTACGAGCAGTACTTC.

The CDR3 region has the DNA TGTGCCAGCTCCCCCGGGACAGCTCTCACCTACGAGCAGTACTTC. Its translation: CASSPGTALTYEQYF. The V gene is TRBV18, the J gene TRBJ2-7, with TRBD1 identical over 7 bases. The V segment lost 6 bases and the J segment 2 bases; nucleotides outside the gene matches: 10. Germline loops: CDR1 KGHSH, CDR2 LQKENI. CDR3 length: 15 residues.

The table lists this clonotype with many counts. The chain links TRBV5-1 to TRBJ2-7; no firm D call. This CDR3 has 14 amino acids. V shed 0 bases and J shed 0 bases, with 7 bases lying between them. The V gene's germline CDR1 is SGHRS and CDR2 YFSETQ. Written as DNA, the CDR3 is TGCGCCAGCAGCTTGGAACTGGGCTCCTACGAGCAGTACTTC. Its protein product is CASSLELGSYEQYF.

This clonotype was found many times. This chain's CDR3 is CASSLKGRNTEAFF. The CDR3, as DNA: TGTGCCAGCAGTTTAAAGGGGAGGAACACTGAAGCTTTCTTT. The J gene is TRBJ1-1, the V gene TRBV12-3 or TRBV12-4; D is possibly TRBD1 (5 bases). Trimming shortened V by 2 bases and J by 1 base, and 8 bases separated the two germline ends. The CDR3 sequence is 14 residues long.